This TCR beta chain was sequenced during a study of T cell changes during pregnancy in multiple sclerosis. Germline V gene sequence: CDR1 LNHDA, CDR2 SQIVND (reference sequence). V gave up 9 bases and J gave up 3 bases; unmatched junction bases: 7. There are 14 residues in the CDR3. TCRdb's copy holds only in-frame clones and misses some; the assay was immunoSEQ multiplex PCR. The table includes tens of thousands of clones, 92% detected once. A word on this clone: The sample carries other DNA sequences with the same CDR3.

The clonotype comes from a female donor with multiple sclerosis, enrolled in a pregnancy study. Sample: CD4+ T cells from peripheral blood mononuclear cells, taken after pregnancy. The chain joins TRBV19 to TRBJ1-5; 8 bases line up with TRBD1. CDR3 loop: CASSGTGFNQPQHF. CDR3 sequence (DNA): TGTGCCAGCTCCGGGACAGGTTTCAATCAGCCCCAGCATTTT.